One sample yielded the 4 T cell receptor beta chains listed below, sequenced in a study of sequential checkpoint blockade in melanoma. The repertoire was sequenced with immunoSEQ multiplex PCR; TCRdb's copy has only in-frame clones and lacks some. The table includes about 22,000 clones, approximately 78% detected once. The treatment: randomized to nivolumab then ipilimumab (arm A) or the reverse (arm B). The material was CD8+ T cells sorted from blood (inferred from file names), obtained from a patient given nivolumab and ipilimumab in sequence. The receptors derive from a human donor with melanoma.

This chain connects TRBV5-1 to TRBJ1-1; D gene ambiguous. The V and J ends lost 4 bases and 6 bases respectively, with 10 bases between them. Germline CDR1 and CDR2: SGHRS and YFSETQ. The CDR3 is 12 amino acids. Here the CDR3 DNA reads TGCGCCAGCAGCCCCGACACCCCTGAAGCTTTCTTT. Residues: CASSPDTPEAFF. The variable domain in full, completed from reference TRBV5-1 and TRBJ1-1, reads KAGVTQTPRYLIKTRGQQVTLSCSPISGHRSVSWYQQTPGQGLQFLFEYFSETQRNKGNFPGRFSGRQFSNSRSEMNVSTLELGDSALYLCASSPDTPEAFFGQGTRLTVV.

This chain joins TRBV28 and TRBJ1-4; D is unresolved. The CDR3 covers 15 residues. V lost 5 bases and J lost 5, with 15 bases in between. Looked up from germline, CDR1 is MDHEN and CDR2 is SYDVKM. The CDR3 loop is CASSPRFFPNEKLFF. The CDR3, as DNA: TGTGCCAGCAGTCCCAGGTTTTTTCCCAATGAAAAACTGTTTTTT. Variable domain in full (rest from reference TRBV28 and TRBJ1-4): DVKVTQSSRYLVKRTGEKVFLECVQDMDHENMFWYRQDPGLGLRLIYFSYDVKMKEKGDIPEGYSVSREKKERFSLILESASTNQTSMYLCASSPRFFPNEKLFFGSGTQLSVL.

This sequence joins TRBV19 and TRBJ2-5, with TRBD2 identical over 7 bases. This CDR3 is built from 20 residues. CDR1 and CDR2 from the germline V gene are LNHDA and SQIVND (reference sequence). V lost 5 bases to trimming and J lost 2 bases; unmatched junction nucleotides: 23. CDR3: CASSLRTPLTGGIVQETQYF. The CDR3 nucleotides are TGTGCCAGTAGTCTCCGGACCCCCCTAACCGGGGGGATCGTTCAAGAGACCCAGTACTTC.

This clone was detected only a few times. This CDR3 reads CASSLEQAALLNEQYF. CDR3 DNA: TGTGCCAGCAGCTTGGAGCAGGCAGCCCTCCTCAACGAGCAGTACTTC. The chain links TRBV5-5 to TRBJ2-7; D gene ambiguous. The CDR3 contains 16 residues. Germline values: CDR1 SGHKS, CDR2 YYEKEE (reference sequence). V lost 0 bases, J lost 5 bases, and 18 bases lay in between. Filled out from reference TRBV5-5 and TRBJ2-7, the complete variable domain reads DAGVTQSPTHLIKTRGQQVTLRCSPISGHKSVSWYQQVLGQGPQFIFQYYEKEERGRGNFPDRFSARQFPNYSSELNVNALLLGDSALYLCASSLEQAALLNEQYFGPGTRLTVT.